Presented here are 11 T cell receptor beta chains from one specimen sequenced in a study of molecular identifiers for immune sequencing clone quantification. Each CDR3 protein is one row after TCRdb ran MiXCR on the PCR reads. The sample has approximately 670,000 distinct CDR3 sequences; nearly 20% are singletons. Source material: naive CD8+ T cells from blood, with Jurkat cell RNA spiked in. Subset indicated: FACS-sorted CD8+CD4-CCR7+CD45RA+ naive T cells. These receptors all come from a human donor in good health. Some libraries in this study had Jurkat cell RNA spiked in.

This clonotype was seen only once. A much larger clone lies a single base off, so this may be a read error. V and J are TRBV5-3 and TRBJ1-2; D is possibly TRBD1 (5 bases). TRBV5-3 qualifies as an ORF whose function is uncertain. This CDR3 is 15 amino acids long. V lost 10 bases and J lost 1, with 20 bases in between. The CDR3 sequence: CARSLAGALNYGYTF. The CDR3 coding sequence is TGTGCCCGCAGCTTAGCCGGGGCTCTTAACTATGGCTACACCTTC.

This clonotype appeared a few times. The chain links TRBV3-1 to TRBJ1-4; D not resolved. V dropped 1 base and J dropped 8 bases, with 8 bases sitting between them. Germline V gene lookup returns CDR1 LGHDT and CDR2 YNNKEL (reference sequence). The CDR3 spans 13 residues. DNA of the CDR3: TGTGCCAGCAGCCAAGTGTATTGGGAAAAACTGTTTTTT. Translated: CASSQVYWEKLFF. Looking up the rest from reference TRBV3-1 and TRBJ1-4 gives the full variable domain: DTAVSQTPKYLVTQMGNDKSIKCEQNLGHDTMYWYKQDSKKFLKIMFSYNNKELIINETVPNRFSPKSPDKAHLNLHINSLELGDSAVYFCASSQVYWEKLFFGSGTQLSVL.

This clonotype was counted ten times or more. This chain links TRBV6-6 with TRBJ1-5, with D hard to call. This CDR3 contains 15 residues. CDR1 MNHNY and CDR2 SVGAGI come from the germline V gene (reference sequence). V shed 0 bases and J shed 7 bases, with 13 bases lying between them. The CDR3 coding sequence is TGTGCCAGCAGTTACTCGGTAGGGTTTCCCCAGCCCCAGCATTTT. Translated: CASSYSVGFPQPQHF.

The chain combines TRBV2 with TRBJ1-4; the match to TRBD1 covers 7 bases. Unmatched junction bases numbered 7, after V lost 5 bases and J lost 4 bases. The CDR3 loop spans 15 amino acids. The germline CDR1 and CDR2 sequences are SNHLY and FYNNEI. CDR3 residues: CASSRGTAINEKLFF. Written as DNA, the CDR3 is TGTGCCAGCAGTCGCGGGACAGCAATTAATGAAAAACTGTTTTTT.

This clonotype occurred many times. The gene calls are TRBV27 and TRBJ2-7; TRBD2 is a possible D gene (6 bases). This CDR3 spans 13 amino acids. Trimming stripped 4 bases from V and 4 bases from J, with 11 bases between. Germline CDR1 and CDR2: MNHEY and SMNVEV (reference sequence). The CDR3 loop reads CASSSGLQYEQYF. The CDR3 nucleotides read TGTGCCAGCAGTTCCGGACTACAATACGAGCAGTACTTC.

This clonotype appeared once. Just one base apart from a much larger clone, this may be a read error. This CDR3 reads CSARARSGQRGETQYF. CDR3 coding DNA: TGCAGTGCTAGAGCCCGATCGGGACAGCGGGGAGAGACCCAGTACTTC. V usage is TRBV20-1 and J usage is TRBJ2-5; tentatively, D is TRBD1 or TRBD2 (7 bases each). CDR3 length equals 16 residues. The V end was cut by 1 base, the J end by 4 bases, with 19 bases between. The V gene's germline CDR1 is DFQATT and CDR2 SNEGSKA (reference sequence).

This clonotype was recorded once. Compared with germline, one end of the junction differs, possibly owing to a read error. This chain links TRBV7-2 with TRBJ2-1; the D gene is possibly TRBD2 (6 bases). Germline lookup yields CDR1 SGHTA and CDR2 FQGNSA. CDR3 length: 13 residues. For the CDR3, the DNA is TGTGCCAGCAGACCATGGGACTCCAATGAGCAGTCCTTC. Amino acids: CASRPWDSNEQSF.

The CDR3 here is CASLRGAFSTDTQYF. As DNA, the CDR3 is TGTGCCAGTCTGAGGGGGGCATTTAGCACAGATACGCAGTATTTT. This rearrangement joins TRBV12-3 or TRBV12-4 to TRBJ2-3; D is possibly TRBD1 or TRBD2 (6 bases each). Trimming removed 9 bases at V and 0 bases at J, with 16 bases between. The CDR3 has 15 amino acids.

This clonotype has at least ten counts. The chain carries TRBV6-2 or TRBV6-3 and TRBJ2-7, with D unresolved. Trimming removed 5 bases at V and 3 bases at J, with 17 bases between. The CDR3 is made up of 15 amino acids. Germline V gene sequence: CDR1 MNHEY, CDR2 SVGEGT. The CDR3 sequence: CASSPTANLNYEQYF. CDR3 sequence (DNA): TGTGCCAGCAGTCCAACGGCGAATCTGAACTACGAGCAGTACTTC.

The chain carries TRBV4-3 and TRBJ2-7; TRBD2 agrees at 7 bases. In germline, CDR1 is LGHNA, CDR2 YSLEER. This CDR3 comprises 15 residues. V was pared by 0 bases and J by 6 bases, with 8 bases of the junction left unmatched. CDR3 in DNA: TGCGCCAGCAGCCAAGATCGGGGGGTGCACTTCGAGCAGTACTTC. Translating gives CASSQDRGVHFEQYF.

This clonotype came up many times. CDR3 nucleotide sequence: TGTGCCAGTAGTATAATGGACCTCGATACGCAGTATTTT. It translates to CASSIMDLDTQYF. V is TRBV19 and J is TRBJ2-3, with D uncertain. Germline loops: CDR1 LNHDA, CDR2 SQIVND (reference sequence). V was shortened by 2 bases and J by 6 bases, with 9 bases between the two germline ends. The CDR3 consists of 13 residues.